Shown below are 13 T cell receptor beta chains from a single sample sequenced in a study of cytomegalovirus exposure and HLA in healthy donors. Use of 60 Vbeta and 13 Jbeta primers characterized the PCR. Sequenced by immunoSEQ multiplex PCR; TCRdb stores in-frame clones only, minus some. The data hold about 140,000 clones, with roughly 72% observed a single time. Material: PBMCs. Receptors originate from a man in his forties or fifties in good health and CMV-seronegative.

The sample holds a few counts of this clone. This sequence joins TRBV7-9 and TRBJ2-7; 9 bases align to TRBD1. The germline CDR1 and CDR2 sequences are SEHNR and FQNEAQ (reference sequence). Trimming at V came to 5 bases and at J to 2 bases, leaving 7 bases not matched to a gene. This CDR3 region has 15 residues. The CDR3 region is CASSPLTGGPYEQYF. In DNA form, the CDR3 reads TGTGCCAGCAGCCCCCTGACAGGGGGTCCCTACGAGCAGTACTTC.

This chain connects TRBV4-1 to TRBJ2-3; TRBD2 agrees at 9 bases. After removal of 0 bases from V and 5 bases from J, the junction contained 9 bases not matched to a gene. The CDR3 has 17 residues. Germline assignment: CDR1 MGHRA and CDR2 YSYEKL. The DNA for the CDR3 is TGCGCCAGCAGCCAAGATCGGGCTAGCGGGGAGAGAGATACGCAGTATTTT. This translates into CASSQDRASGERDTQYF.

The rearrangement uses TRBV15 and TRBJ1-5, with a weak D call TRBD1 (5 bases). V gave up 0 bases and J gave up 5 bases, with 11 bases separating them. There are 15 residues in the CDR3. Germline CDR1 LNHNV, CDR2 YYDKDF (reference sequence). The chain's CDR3 is CATSRDDRGHQPQHF. CDR3 DNA: TGTGCCACCAGCAGAGATGATAGGGGCCATCAGCCCCAGCATTTT.

This chain uses TRBV6-5 with TRBJ1-2, with 10 bases fitting TRBD1. There are 16 residues in the CDR3. V shed 4 bases and J 1 base; nucleotides not matched to a gene: 6. CDR1 is MNHEY and CDR2 is SVGAGI in the germline V gene. CDR3 nucleotides: TGTGCCAGCAGTTTGACCGGGACAGGGGTTAACTATGGCTACACCTTC. As protein: CASSLTGTGVNYGYTF.

The rearrangement joins TRBV28 to TRBJ2-3; 10 bases are shared with TRBD2. The V segment lost 3 bases and the J segment 0 bases; nucleotides outside the gene matches: 18. In germline, CDR1 is MDHEN, CDR2 SYDVKM. This CDR3 contains 21 residues. DNA for the CDR3: TGTGCCAGCAGTTTCATAACGCTTACTGGAGCGGGGGGGGGTAGCACAGATACGCAGTATTTT. Translating it yields CASSFITLTGAGGGSTDTQYF.

The chain has TRBV5-4 and TRBJ2-1; 11 bases are shared with TRBD2. CDR1 and CDR2 from the germline V gene are SGHNT and YYREEE (reference sequence). The ends lost 2 bases at V and 0 bases at J; junction bases unmatched: 13. This CDR3 is built from 20 residues. The CDR3 protein is CASSFGISGRASGSYNEQFF. The CDR3 nucleotides are TGTGCCAGCAGCTTCGGGATTAGCGGGAGGGCTTCCGGCTCCTACAATGAGCAGTTCTTC.

This clone occurred a few times. The V gene is TRBV19, the J gene TRBJ1-5; D may be TRBD1 (5 bases). The CDR3 covers 15 residues. The germline V and J ends were trimmed by 5 bases and 0 bases, with 11 bases remaining between them. Per germline, CDR1 LNHDA and CDR2 SQIVND (reference sequence). The CDR3 DNA sequence: TGTGCCAGTAGTTGGGGGGGTTATAGCAATCAGCCCCAGCATTTT. Translation gives CASSWGGYSNQPQHF. The variable domain in full, completed from reference TRBV19 and TRBJ1-5, reads DGGITQSPKYLFRKEGQNVTLSCEQNLNHDAMYWYRQDPGQGLRLIYYSQIVNDFQKGDIAEGYSVSREKKESFPLTVTSAQKNPTAFYLCASSWGGYSNQPQHFGDGTRLSIL.

A few counts support this clone. The J gene is TRBJ1-1, the V gene TRBV11-3; a weak D match, TRBD1 (6 bases). This CDR3 comprises 14 residues. Trimming shortened V by 5 bases and J by 6 bases, and 16 bases separated the two germline ends. Germline values: CDR1 SGHNT, CDR2 YENEEA. CDR3 DNA sequence: TGTGCCAGCAGCCCAGGGACATTGAGGGCTGAAGCTTTCTTT. Its protein product is CASSPGTLRAEAFF.

The DNA of the CDR3 is TGTGCCTGGAGTCTCGCTAGCCAAAGCACAGATACGCAGTATTTT. This encodes CAWSLASQSTDTQYF. The chain has TRBV30 and TRBJ2-3; D may be TRBD2 (5 bases). The CDR3 is 15 residues long. With 2 bases removed from V and 0 bases from J, the gap between germline ends came to 12 bases. Germline V gene data show CDR1 as GTSNPN and CDR2 as SVGIG (reference sequence).

The CDR3 DNA sequence: TGCGCCAGCAGCTTAGGACAGGGTATTTACGAGCAGTACTTC. This encodes CASSLGQGIYEQYF. J is TRBJ2-7 and V is TRBV5-1; 8 positions match TRBD1. CDR1 is SGHRS, CDR2 YFSETQ, per germline. V gave up 2 bases and J gave up 4 bases; unmatched junction bases: 5. CDR3 length: 14 residues.

The chain combines TRBV2 with TRBJ2-6; 7 bases line up with TRBD1. This CDR3 region has 15 residues. V dropped 6 bases and J dropped 2; count of bases not matched to a gene: 4. Looked up from germline, CDR1 is SNHLY and CDR2 is FYNNEI. CDR3 residues: CASRPDRAGANVLTF. CDR3 nucleotide sequence: TGTGCCAGCAGACCCGACAGGGCTGGGGCCAACGTCCTGACTTTC. The whole variable domain, filled in from reference TRBV2 and TRBJ2-6, reads EPEVTQTPSHQVTQMGQEVILRCVPISNHLYFYWYRQILGQKVEFLVSFYNNEISEKSEIFDDQFSVERPDGSNFTLKIRSTKLEDSAMYFCASRPDRAGANVLTFGAGSRLTVL.

The chain carries TRBV29-1 and TRBJ1-1; 7 bases match TRBD1. Germline loops: CDR1 SQVTM, CDR2 ANQGSEA. V gave up 7 bases and J gave up 3 bases; unmatched junction bases: 8. This CDR3 spans 13 amino acids. CDR3 DNA sequence: TGCAGCGCCACACAGGGGTTGGACACTGAAGCTTTCTTT. It encodes CSATQGLDTEAFF.

This clone was picked up one time. The chain links TRBV7-8 to TRBJ2-7; 8 bases agree with TRBD2. V was pared by 5 bases and J by 2 bases, with 8 bases of the junction left unmatched. The CDR3 sequence is 15 residues long. CDR1 and CDR2 (germline): SGHVS, FQNEAQ. The CDR3 region is CASSPGGGLAYEQYF. CDR3 coding DNA: TGTGCCAGCAGCCCCGGGGGGGGACTGGCCTACGAGCAGTACTTC.